Below, 26 T cell receptor beta chains from the same sample are listed, as sequenced in a study of identical twins. In TCRdb, the 5' RACE reads were re-called with MiXCR into one record per CDR3 protein. This table holds some 1,700,000 distinct CDR3 sequences, less than 40% found once. Source material: cord blood. The receptors derive from a newborn girl in good health.

This clonotype was picked up many times. The chain uses TRBV2 and TRBJ1-1; the match to TRBD1 covers 8 bases. Germline V CDR1 and CDR2: SNHLY, FYNNEI. V dropped 7 bases and J dropped 1; count of bases not matched to a gene: 2. The CDR3 spans 13 residues. This chain's CDR3 is CASKGTGNTEAFF. In DNA, the CDR3 is TGTGCCAGCAAAGGGACAGGGAACACTGAAGCTTTCTTT.

This clonotype came up a few times. This rearrangement joins TRBV20-1 to TRBJ2-1, with 9 bases lining up with TRBD2. The trim removed 0 bases at V and 7 bases at J, leaving 1 base unmatched. The CDR3 is made up of 13 amino acids. CDR1 and CDR2 from the germline V gene are DFQATT and SNEGSKA (reference sequence). The DNA of the CDR3 is TGCAGTGCTAGAGAAGGACTAGCGAATGAGCAGTTCTTC. Protein product: CSAREGLANEQFF.

The chain uses TRBV4-2 and TRBJ1-6; D is unresolved. Trimming took 0 bases from V and 0 from J, leaving 6 bases between them. This CDR3 comprises 16 residues. Germline CDR1 reads LGHNA; CDR2 reads YNFKEQ. CDR3 bases: TGTGCCAGCAGCCAAGACCCCAGCTCCTATAATTCACCCCTCCACTTT. Residues: CASSQDPSSYNSPLHF.

This clonotype was picked up a small number of times. The chain recombines TRBV12-3 or TRBV12-4 with TRBJ2-7; TRBD2 might be the D (7 bases). The V gene lost 3 bases and the J gene lost 2 bases, with 14 bases spanning the gap. The CDR3 extends over 15 amino acids. CDR3: CASSLEGGIAYEQYF. DNA of the CDR3: TGTGCCAGCAGTTTGGAGGGGGGGATAGCCTACGAGCAGTACTTC.

This clonotype was picked up a small number of times. The chain carries TRBV7-9 and TRBJ1-2, with D perhaps TRBD1 (6 bases). The CDR3 is 17 amino acids. Germline CDR1 reads SEHNR; CDR2 reads FQNEAQ (reference sequence). The V gene lost 2 bases and the J gene lost 2 bases, with 18 bases spanning the gap. DNA of the CDR3: TGTGCCAGCAGCTTAATTAAGGGACTCCAGGGGAACTATGGCTACACCTTC. Translating it yields CASSLIKGLQGNYGYTF.

V is TRBV5-1 and J is TRBJ2-3, with 10 bases lining up with TRBD2. Looked up from germline, CDR1 is SGHRS and CDR2 is YFSETQ. The CDR3 loop spans 16 amino acids. Trimming took 3 bases from V and 2 from J; bases not matched to a gene: 6. Here the CDR3 DNA reads TGCGCCAGCAGCTGGAGGACTAGCGGAGACACAGATACGCAGTATTTT. Amino acids: CASSWRTSGDTDTQYF.

Only a few counts were recorded for this clonotype. The chain is built from TRBV12-3 or TRBV12-4 and TRBJ1-2; the D gene is possibly TRBD1 (6 bases). V was trimmed by 3 bases and J by 4 bases, leaving 21 bases between them. The CDR3 is made up of 17 amino acids. CDR3 sequence reads: CASSFDLRGRTIYGYTF. The CDR3 DNA follows: TGTGCCAGCAGTTTTGACCTCCGGGGGCGAACTATCTATGGCTACACCTTC.

This clonotype was counted only a few times. This chain uses TRBV6-5 with TRBJ2-7; weak D call: TRBD2 (5 bases). In germline, CDR1 is MNHEY, CDR2 SVGAGI. The CDR3 loop spans 15 amino acids. V was cut by 0 bases and J by 1 base, with 10 bases left in between. The CDR3 DNA sequence: TGTGCCAGCAGTTACTCCTTTGGAGGTTCCTACGAGCAGTACTTC. Amino acids: CASSYSFGGSYEQYF.

J is TRBJ2-3 and V is TRBV3-1, with 7 positions matching TRBD2. This CDR3 contains 13 residues. V lost 8 bases to trimming and J lost 2 bases; unmatched junction nucleotides: 4. Germline CDR1 reads LGHDT; CDR2 reads YNNKEL (reference sequence). The CDR3 DNA is TGTGCCAGCGGCGGACTAGTCACAGATACGCAGTATTTT. Translated: CASGGLVTDTQYF.

The sample holds one count of this clonotype. The chain has TRBV21-1 and TRBJ1-1; whether TRBD1, the table's D call, matches the DNA was not checked. TRBV21-1 is recorded as a pseudogene. The CDR3 has 16 amino acids. The CDR3 bases are TGTGCCAGCAGCAAGAGACAGGGGGGGCAGAAGACTGAAGCTTTCTTT. It encodes CASSKRQGGQKTEAFF.

This clonotype appeared a few times. The chain employs TRBV11-2 and TRBJ2-3; TRBD2 matches 7 bases. Germline V CDR1 and CDR2: SGHAT, FQNNGV. V lost 5 bases, J lost 0 bases, and 14 bases stayed unmatched. The CDR3 extends over 18 amino acids. The CDR3 protein is CASSRASGRATSTDTQYF. CDR3 in DNA: TGTGCCAGCAGCCGCGCTAGCGGCAGAGCTACTAGCACAGATACGCAGTATTTT.

The chain employs TRBV24-1 and TRBJ1-5; D gene uncertain. V was pared by 10 bases and J by 6 bases, with 15 bases between. The CDR3 sequence is 13 residues long. In germline, CDR1 is KGHDR, CDR2 SFDVKD. The CDR3 loop is CATQNGKGQPQHF. CDR3 sequence (DNA): TGTGCCACTCAGAACGGGAAAGGTCAGCCCCAGCATTTT.

About this clonotype itself: Compared with germline, one end of the junction differs, possibly owing to a read error. The chain has TRBV28 and TRBJ2-1, with TRBD2 matching over 8 bases. The CDR3 consists of 18 residues. Germline-derived CDR1 and CDR2 are MDHEN and SYDVKM. CDR3 protein: CAGSSRRRTGGFLDEQFF. The CDR3 DNA is TGTGCCGGCAGTTCCCGGAGGCGAACGGGAGGGTTTTTGGATGAGCAGTTCTTC. Full variable domain (missing parts from reference TRBV28 and TRBJ2-1): DVKVTQSSRYLVKRTGEKVFLECVQDMDHENMFWYRQDPGLGLRLIYFSYDVKMKEKGDIPEGYSVSREKKERFSLILESASTNQTSMYLCAGSSRRRTGGFLDEQFFGPGTRLTVL.

In this sample, this clonotype turned up a few times. V and J are TRBV5-1 and TRBJ2-3, with a tentative D call TRBD2 (5 bases). Looked up from germline, CDR1 is SGHRS and CDR2 is YFSETQ. This CDR3 contains 16 residues. V lost 0 bases to trimming and J lost 4 bases, with 15 bases between them. Here the CDR3 reads CASSLVVGAGADTQYF. CDR3 DNA sequence: TGCGCCAGCAGCTTGGTGGTGGGAGCTGGCGCAGATACGCAGTATTTT.

V usage is TRBV7-2 and J usage is TRBJ1-1; the D is unclear. This CDR3 has 15 amino acids. V was pared by 2 bases and J by 0 bases, with 10 bases between. Germline V gene lookup returns CDR1 SGHTA and CDR2 FQGNSA. The DNA for the CDR3 is TGTGCCAGCAGCTTACGGTATAGGGTGAACACTGAAGCTTTCTTT. Translation gives CASSLRYRVNTEAFF.

This clonotype was observed a few times. The V gene is TRBV12-3 or TRBV12-4, the J gene TRBJ2-1; 15 bases map to TRBD2. The J segment lost 1 base and the V segment lost 6 bases, leaving 13 bases of the junction unmatched. This CDR3 is 20 amino acids long. This CDR3 reads CASRPMRTSGGAVSYNEQFF. CDR3 nucleotides: TGTGCCAGCAGGCCGATGCGGACTAGCGGGGGGGCCGTGTCCTACAATGAGCAGTTCTTC.

The rearrangement links TRBV11-2 to TRBJ2-7, with D possibly TRBD2 on 7 matching bases. Trimming took off 5 bases at V and 0 bases at J, with 14 bases between the two ends. Germline V gene data show CDR1 as SGHAT and CDR2 as FQNNGV. The CDR3 runs to 15 residues. The CDR3 region is CASSLRGTTSYEQYF. In DNA, the CDR3 is TGTGCCAGCAGCCTGAGGGGGACTACCTCCTACGAGCAGTACTTC.

This chain joins TRBV7-8 and TRBJ2-5; no firm D call. V was shortened by 6 bases and J by 0 bases, with 14 bases between the two germline ends. Germline-derived CDR1 and CDR2 are SGHVS and FQNEAQ. The CDR3 is 15 residues long. As DNA, the CDR3 is TGTGCCAGCAGGCTCCGGGCTCCGTACCAAGAGACCCAGTACTTC. Translating gives CASRLRAPYQETQYF.

This chain links TRBV7-9 with TRBJ2-3, with 12 bases matching TRBD2. Looked up from germline, CDR1 is SEHNR and CDR2 is FQNEAQ (reference sequence). V trimming: 4 bases; J trimming: 6 bases; junction bases outside the gene matches: 5. This CDR3 is built from 15 residues. CDR3: CASSCALAGGDTQYF. CDR3 nucleotide sequence: TGTGCCAGCAGCTGCGCCCTAGCGGGAGGGGATACGCAGTATTTT.

CDR3 coding DNA: TGCGCCAGCGGAGGGCCCGCGGGATACGAGCAGTACTTC. Protein sequence: CASGGPAGYEQYF. The chain joins TRBV5-1 to TRBJ2-7; D possibly corresponds to TRBD2 (6 bases). V dropped 7 bases and J dropped 4 bases, with 15 bases sitting between them. The CDR3 totals 13 residues. In germline, CDR1 is SGHRS, CDR2 YFSETQ.

DNA of the CDR3: TGTGCCAGCAGCCTATGGAAGGACAGGACTTTCTATGGCTACACCTTC. Translating gives CASSLWKDRTFYGYTF. The chain is built from TRBV4-2 and TRBJ1-2; 7 bases are a match to TRBD1. Germline V gene data show CDR1 as LGHNA and CDR2 as YNFKEQ. The ends lost 4 bases at V and 4 bases at J; junction bases unmatched: 12. CDR3 length equals 16 residues.

This chain connects TRBV12-3 or TRBV12-4 to TRBJ2-1, with TRBD2 matching 9 bases. The CDR3 extends over 14 amino acids. V lost 6 bases, J lost 10 bases, and 10 bases stayed unmatched. This chain's CDR3 is CASSLPSGNVEQFF. The CDR3 region has the DNA TGTGCCAGCAGCCTACCTAGCGGGAATGTGGAGCAGTTCTTC.

Only a few counts were recorded for this clonotype. The chain couples TRBV7-2 to TRBJ1-4; TRBD1 is a possible D gene (5 bases). Trimming took 2 bases from V and 4 from J, leaving 11 bases between them. This CDR3 region has 15 residues. CDR1 is SGHTA and CDR2 is FQGNSA in the germline V gene. The CDR3 region is CASSLSAGFNEKLFF. The CDR3 DNA follows: TGTGCCAGCAGCTTATCTGCAGGGTTTAATGAAAAACTGTTTTTT.

This sequence joins TRBV29-1 and TRBJ2-7; no firm D call. The length of the CDR3 is 11 residues. V shed 2 bases and J shed 7 bases, with 9 bases lying between them. Germline V gene data show CDR1 as SQVTM and CDR2 as ANQGSEA. The CDR3 DNA reads TGCAGCGTTGAACGATACAATGAGCAGTACTTC. Amino acid sequence: CSVERYNEQYF.

The CDR3 DNA follows: TGCGCCAGCAGCTTGGTATTTTCTAGAGGGTATGAGCAGTTCTTC. Translation: CASSLVFSRGYEQFF. The chain has TRBV5-1 and TRBJ2-1; TRBD2 is a possible D gene (5 bases). The germline V gene encodes CDR1 SGHRS and CDR2 YFSETQ. The CDR3 is 15 residues long. The V and J ends lost 0 bases and 8 bases respectively, with 15 bases between them.

J is TRBJ2-3 and V is TRBV3-1, with TRBD2 matching 11 bases. Per the germline V gene, CDR1 is LGHDT and CDR2 is YNNKEL (reference sequence). Trimming cost V 6 bases and J 0 bases; bases outside gene matches: 8. CDR3 length: 17 residues. The CDR3 loop reads CASSGTSGSSSTDTQYF. CDR3 nucleotides: TGTGCCAGCAGTGGGACTAGCGGTTCCTCTAGCACAGATACGCAGTATTTT.